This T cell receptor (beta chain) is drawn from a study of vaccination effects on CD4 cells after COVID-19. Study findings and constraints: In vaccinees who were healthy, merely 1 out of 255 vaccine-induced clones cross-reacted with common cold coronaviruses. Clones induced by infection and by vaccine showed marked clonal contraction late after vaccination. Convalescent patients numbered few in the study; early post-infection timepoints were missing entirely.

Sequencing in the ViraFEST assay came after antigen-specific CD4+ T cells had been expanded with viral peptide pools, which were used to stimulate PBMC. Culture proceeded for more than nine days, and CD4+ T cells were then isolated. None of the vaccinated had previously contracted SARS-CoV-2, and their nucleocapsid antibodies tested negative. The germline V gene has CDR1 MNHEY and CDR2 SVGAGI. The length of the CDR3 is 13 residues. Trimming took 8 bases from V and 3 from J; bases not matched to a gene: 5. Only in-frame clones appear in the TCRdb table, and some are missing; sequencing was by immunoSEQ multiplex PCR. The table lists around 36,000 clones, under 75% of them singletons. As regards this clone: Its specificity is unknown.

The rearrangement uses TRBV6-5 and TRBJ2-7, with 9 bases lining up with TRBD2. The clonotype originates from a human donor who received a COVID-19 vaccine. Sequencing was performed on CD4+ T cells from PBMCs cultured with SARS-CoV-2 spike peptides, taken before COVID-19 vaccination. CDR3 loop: CASGGLAVYEQYF. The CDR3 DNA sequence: TGTGCCAGCGGGGGACTAGCTGTCTACGAGCAGTACTTC.